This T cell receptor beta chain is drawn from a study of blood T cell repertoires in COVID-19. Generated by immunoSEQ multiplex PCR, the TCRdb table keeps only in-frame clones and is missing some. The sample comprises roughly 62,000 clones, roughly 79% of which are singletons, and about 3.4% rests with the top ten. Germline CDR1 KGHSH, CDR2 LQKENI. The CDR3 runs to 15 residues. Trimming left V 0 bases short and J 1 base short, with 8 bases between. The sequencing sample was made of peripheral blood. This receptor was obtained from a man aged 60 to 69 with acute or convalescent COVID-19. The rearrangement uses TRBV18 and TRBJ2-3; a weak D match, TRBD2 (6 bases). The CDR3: CASSPPRRGTDTQYF. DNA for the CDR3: TGTGCCAGCTCACCACCCCGGAGGGGCACAGATACGCAGTATTTT.